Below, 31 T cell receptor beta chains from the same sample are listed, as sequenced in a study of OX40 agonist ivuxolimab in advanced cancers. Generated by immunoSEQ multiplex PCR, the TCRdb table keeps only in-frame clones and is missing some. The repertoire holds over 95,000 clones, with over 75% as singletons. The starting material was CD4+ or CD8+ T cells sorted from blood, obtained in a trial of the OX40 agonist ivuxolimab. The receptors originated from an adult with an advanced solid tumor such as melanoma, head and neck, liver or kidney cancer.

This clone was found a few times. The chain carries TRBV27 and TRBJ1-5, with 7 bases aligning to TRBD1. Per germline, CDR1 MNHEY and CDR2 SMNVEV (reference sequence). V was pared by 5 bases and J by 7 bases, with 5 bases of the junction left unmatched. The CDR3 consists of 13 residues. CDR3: CASSRGPKQPQHF. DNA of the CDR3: TGTGCCAGCAGTAGGGGGCCCAAGCAGCCCCAGCATTTT.

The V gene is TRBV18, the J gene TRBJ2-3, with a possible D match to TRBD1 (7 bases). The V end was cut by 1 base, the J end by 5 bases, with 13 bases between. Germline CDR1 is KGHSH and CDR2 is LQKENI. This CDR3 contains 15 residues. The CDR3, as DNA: TGTGCCAGCTCACCACGACAGGGAGGAGGAGATACGCAGTATTTT. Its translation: CASSPRQGGGDTQYF.

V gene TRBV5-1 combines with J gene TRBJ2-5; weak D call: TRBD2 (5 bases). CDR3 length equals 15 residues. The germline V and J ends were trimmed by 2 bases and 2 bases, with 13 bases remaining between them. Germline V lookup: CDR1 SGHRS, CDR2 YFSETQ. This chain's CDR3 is CASSFSAGAQETQYF. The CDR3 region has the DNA TGCGCCAGCAGCTTTAGCGCAGGTGCACAAGAGACCCAGTACTTC.

The CDR3 nucleotides are TGTGCCAGCAGCGTCCGACTAGCGGGAGCCTACAATGAGCAGTTCTTC. Translation: CASSVRLAGAYNEQFF. This rearrangement joins TRBV11-1 to TRBJ2-1; 12 nucleotides line up with TRBD2. The germline V gene has CDR1 SGHAT and CDR2 FQDESV (reference sequence). The CDR3 spans 16 residues. Trimming removed 5 bases from V and 2 bases from J; junction bases left unmatched: 4.

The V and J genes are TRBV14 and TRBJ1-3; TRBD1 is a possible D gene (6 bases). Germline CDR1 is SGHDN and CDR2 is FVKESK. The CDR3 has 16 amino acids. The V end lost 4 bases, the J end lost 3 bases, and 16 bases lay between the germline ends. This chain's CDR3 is CASSPLGGPGGNTIYF. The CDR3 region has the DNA TGTGCCAGCAGCCCCCTCGGGGGGCCGGGTGGAAACACCATATATTTT. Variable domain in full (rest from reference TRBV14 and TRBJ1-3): EAGVTQFPSHSVIEKGQTVTLRCDPISGHDNLYWYRRVMGKEIKFLLHFVKESKQDESGMPNNRFLAERTGGTYSTLKVQPAELEDSGVYFCASSPLGGPGGNTIYFGEGSWLTVV.

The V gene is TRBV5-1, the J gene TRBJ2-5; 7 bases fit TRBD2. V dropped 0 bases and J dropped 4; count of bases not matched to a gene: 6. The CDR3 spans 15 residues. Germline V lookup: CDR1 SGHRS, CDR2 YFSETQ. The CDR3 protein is CASSLGAGAIETQYF. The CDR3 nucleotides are TGCGCCAGCAGCTTGGGTGCGGGAGCCATAGAGACCCAGTACTTC. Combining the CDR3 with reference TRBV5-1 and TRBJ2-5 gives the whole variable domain KAGVTQTPRYLIKTRGQQVTLSCSPISGHRSVSWYQQTPGQGLQFLFEYFSETQRNKGNFPGRFSGRQFSNSRSEMNVSTLELGDSALYLCASSLGAGAIETQYFGPGTRLLVL.

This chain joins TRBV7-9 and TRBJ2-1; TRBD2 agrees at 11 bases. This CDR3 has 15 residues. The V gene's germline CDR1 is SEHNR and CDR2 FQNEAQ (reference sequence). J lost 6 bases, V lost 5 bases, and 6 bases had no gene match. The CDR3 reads CASSLSGLAVNEQFF. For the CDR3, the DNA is TGTGCCAGCAGCCTATCGGGACTAGCGGTCAATGAGCAGTTCTTC.

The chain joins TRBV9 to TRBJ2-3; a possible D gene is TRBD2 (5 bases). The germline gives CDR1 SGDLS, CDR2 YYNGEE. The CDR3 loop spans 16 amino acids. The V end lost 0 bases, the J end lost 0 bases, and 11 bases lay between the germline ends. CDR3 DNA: TGTGCCAGCAGCGTAGGGGCAGCGGTGAGCACAGATACGCAGTATTTT. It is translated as CASSVGAAVSTDTQYF.

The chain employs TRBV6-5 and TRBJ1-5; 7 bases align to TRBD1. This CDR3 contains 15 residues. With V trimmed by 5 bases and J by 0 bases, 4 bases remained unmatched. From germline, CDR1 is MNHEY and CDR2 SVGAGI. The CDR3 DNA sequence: TGTGCCAGCAGTCATGACAGGGATAGCAATCAGCCCCAGCATTTT. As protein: CASSHDRDSNQPQHF.

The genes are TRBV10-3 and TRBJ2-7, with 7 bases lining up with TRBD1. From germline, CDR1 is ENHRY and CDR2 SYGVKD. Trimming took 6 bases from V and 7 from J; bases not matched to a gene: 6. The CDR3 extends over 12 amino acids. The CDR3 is CAISDRVREQYF. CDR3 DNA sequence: TGTGCCATCAGCGACAGGGTGCGGGAGCAGTACTTC.

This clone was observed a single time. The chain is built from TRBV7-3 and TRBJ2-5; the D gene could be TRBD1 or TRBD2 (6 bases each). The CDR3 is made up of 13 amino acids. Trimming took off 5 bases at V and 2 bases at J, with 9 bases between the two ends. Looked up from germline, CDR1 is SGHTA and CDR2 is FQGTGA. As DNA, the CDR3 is TGTGCCAGCAGCCGGGGGCGTCAAGAGACCCAGTACTTC. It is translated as CASSRGRQETQYF.

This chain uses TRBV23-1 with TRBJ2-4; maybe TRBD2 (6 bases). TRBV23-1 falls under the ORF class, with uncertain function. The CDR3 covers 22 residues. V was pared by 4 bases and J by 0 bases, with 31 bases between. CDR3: CASSPPLAEGNVFPKAKNIQYF. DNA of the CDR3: TGCGCCAGCAGTCCTCCCCTTGCGGAGGGTAACGTCTTCCCTAAAGCCAAAAACATTCAGTACTTC.

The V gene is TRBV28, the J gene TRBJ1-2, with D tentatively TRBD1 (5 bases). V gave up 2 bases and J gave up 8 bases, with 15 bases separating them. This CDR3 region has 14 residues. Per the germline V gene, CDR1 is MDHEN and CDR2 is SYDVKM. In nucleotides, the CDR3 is TGTGCCAGCAGTTTACTCGCAGGGACGAAAGGCTACACCTTC. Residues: CASSLLAGTKGYTF.

CDR3 in amino acids: CASSNTGDTQYF. The CDR3 DNA is TGTGCCAGTAGCAATACTGGGGATACGCAGTATTTT. V gene TRBV19 combines with J gene TRBJ2-3; D remains unclear. V was shortened by 6 bases and J by 6 bases, with 10 bases between the two germline ends. This CDR3 has 12 amino acids. Germline CDR1 and CDR2: LNHDA and SQIVND (reference sequence).

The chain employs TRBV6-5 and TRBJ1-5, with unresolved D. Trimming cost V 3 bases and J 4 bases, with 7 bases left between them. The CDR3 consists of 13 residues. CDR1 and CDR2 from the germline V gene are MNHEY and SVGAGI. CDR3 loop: CASSYWVNQPQHF. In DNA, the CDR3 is TGTGCCAGCAGTTATTGGGTTAATCAGCCCCAGCATTTT.

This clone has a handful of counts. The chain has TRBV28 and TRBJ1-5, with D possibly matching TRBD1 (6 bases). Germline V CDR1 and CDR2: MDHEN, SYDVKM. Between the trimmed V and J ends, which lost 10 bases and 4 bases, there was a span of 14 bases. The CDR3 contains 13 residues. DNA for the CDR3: TGTGCCACTTGGGGGGGCTTAAATCAGCCCCAGCATTTT. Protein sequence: CATWGGLNQPQHF.

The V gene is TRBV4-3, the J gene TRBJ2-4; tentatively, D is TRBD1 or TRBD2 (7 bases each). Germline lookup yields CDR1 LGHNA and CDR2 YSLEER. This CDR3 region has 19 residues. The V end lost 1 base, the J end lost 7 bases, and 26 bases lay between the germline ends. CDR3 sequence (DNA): TGCGCCAGCAGCCAAGGACGGGGACAGCAGGGGGGGGAGGGTAACATTCAGTACTTC. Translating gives CASSQGRGQQGGEGNIQYF.

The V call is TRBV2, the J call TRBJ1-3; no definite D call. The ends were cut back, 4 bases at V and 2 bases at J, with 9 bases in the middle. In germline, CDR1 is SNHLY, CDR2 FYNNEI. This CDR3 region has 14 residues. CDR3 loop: CASSGGRTGNTIYF. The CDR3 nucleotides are TGTGCCAGCAGTGGTGGTAGAACTGGAAACACCATATATTTT.

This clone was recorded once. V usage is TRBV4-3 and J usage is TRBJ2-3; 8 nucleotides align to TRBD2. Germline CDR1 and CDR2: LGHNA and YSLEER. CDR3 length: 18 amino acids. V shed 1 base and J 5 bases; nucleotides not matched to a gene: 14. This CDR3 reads CASSQAPTSGDNVDTQYF. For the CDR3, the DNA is TGCGCCAGCAGCCAAGCTCCCACTAGCGGAGACAACGTAGATACGCAGTATTTT.

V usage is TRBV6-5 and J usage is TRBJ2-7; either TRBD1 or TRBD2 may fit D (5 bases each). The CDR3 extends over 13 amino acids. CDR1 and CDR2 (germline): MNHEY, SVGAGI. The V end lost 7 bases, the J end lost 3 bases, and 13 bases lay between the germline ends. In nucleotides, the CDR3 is TGTGCCAGCACCCGGGGCACGAGCTACGAGCAGTACTTC. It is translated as CASTRGTSYEQYF.

The CDR3 nucleotides read TGTGCCTGGAGACCCCCAAGCACAGATACGCAGTATTTT. This sequence encodes CAWRPPSTDTQYF. The rearrangement links TRBV30 to TRBJ2-3; D is uncertain. Germline V gene lookup returns CDR1 GTSNPN and CDR2 SVGIG (reference sequence). The CDR3 totals 13 residues. The V end was cut by 3 bases, the J end by 0 bases, with 7 bases between.

CDR3 bases: TGTGCCAGCAGCAACGGGGGCGGACTGGGCACAGATACGCAGTATTTT. Translating it yields CASSNGGGLGTDTQYF. The gene calls are TRBV7-9 and TRBJ2-3; D is possibly TRBD1 or TRBD2 (6 bases each). The V end was cut by 5 bases, the J end by 1 base, with 16 bases between. The germline V gene encodes CDR1 SEHNR and CDR2 FQNEAQ (reference sequence). The CDR3 is 16 amino acids.

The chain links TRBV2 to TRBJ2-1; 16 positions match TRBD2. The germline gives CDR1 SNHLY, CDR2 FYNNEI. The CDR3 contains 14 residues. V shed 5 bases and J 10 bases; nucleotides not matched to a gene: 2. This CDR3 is CASSRGLAGGEQFF. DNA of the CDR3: TGTGCCAGCAGTAGGGGACTAGCGGGAGGGGAGCAGTTCTTC.

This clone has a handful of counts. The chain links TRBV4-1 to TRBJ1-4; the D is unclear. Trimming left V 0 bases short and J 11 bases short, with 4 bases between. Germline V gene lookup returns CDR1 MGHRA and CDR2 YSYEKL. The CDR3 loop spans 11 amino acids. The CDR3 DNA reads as TGCGCCAGCAGCCAAGAACGGAAACTGTTTTTT. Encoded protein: CASSQERKLFF.

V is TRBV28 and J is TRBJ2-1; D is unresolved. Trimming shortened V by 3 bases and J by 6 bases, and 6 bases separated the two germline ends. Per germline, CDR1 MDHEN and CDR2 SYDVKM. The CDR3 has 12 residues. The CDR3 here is CASSLWVNEQFF. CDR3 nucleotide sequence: TGTGCCAGCAGTTTGTGGGTCAATGAGCAGTTCTTC.

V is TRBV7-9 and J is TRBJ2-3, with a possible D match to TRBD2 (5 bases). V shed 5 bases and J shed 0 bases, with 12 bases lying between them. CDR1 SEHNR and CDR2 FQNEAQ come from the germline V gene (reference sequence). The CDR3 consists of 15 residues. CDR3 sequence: CASSPGSGSTDTQYF. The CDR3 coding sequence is TGTGCCAGCAGCCCGGGCAGCGGCAGCACAGATACGCAGTATTTT. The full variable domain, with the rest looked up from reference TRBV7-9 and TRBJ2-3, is DTGVSQNPRHKITKRGQNVTFRCDPISEHNRLYWYRQTLGQGPEFLTYFQNEAQLEKSRLLSDRFSAERPKGSFSTLEIQRTEQGDSAMYLCASSPGSGSTDTQYFGPGTRLTVL.

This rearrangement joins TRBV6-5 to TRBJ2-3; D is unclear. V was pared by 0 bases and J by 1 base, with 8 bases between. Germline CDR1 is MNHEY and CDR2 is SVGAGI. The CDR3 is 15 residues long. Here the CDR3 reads CASSYSSRRTDTQYF. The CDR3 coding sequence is TGTGCCAGCAGTTACTCGTCAAGACGCACAGATACGCAGTATTTT.

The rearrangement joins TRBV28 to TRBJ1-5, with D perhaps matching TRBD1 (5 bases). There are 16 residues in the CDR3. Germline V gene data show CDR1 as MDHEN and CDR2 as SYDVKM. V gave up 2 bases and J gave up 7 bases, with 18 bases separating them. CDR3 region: CASSLGGFQGSQPQHF. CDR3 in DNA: TGTGCCAGCAGTTTAGGGGGTTTCCAGGGCTCCCAGCCCCAGCATTTT.

CDR3 amino acids: CASSKRGALYEQYF. For the CDR3, the DNA is TGTGCCAGCAGCAAGCGGGGGGCCCTCTACGAGCAGTACTTC. The gene calls are TRBV5-4 and TRBJ2-7; 9 nucleotides line up with TRBD2. With V trimmed by 4 bases and J by 3 bases, 5 bases remained unmatched. CDR3 length: 14 residues. The V gene's germline CDR1 is SGHNT and CDR2 YYREEE (reference sequence). The full variable domain, its missing parts supplied by reference TRBV5-4 and TRBJ2-7, is ETGVTQSPTHLIKTRGQQVTLRCSSQSGHNTVSWYQQALGQGPQFIFQYYREEENGRGNFPPRFSGLQFPNYSSELNVNALELDDSALYLCASSKRGALYEQYFGPGTRLTVT.

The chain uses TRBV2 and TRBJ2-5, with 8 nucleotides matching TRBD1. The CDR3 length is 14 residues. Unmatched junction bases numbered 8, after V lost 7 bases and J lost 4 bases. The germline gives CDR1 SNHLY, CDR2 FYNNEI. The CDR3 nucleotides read TGTGCCAGCACCCAGACAGGGGCCGGAGAGACCCAGTACTTC. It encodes CASTQTGAGETQYF.

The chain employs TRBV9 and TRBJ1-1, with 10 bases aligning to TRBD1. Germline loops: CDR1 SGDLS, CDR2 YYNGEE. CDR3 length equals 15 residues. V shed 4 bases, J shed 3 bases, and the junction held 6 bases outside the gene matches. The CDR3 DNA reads TGTGCCAGCAGCCCGGGACAGGGGACGCACACTGAAGCTTTCTTT. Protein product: CASSPGQGTHTEAFF.